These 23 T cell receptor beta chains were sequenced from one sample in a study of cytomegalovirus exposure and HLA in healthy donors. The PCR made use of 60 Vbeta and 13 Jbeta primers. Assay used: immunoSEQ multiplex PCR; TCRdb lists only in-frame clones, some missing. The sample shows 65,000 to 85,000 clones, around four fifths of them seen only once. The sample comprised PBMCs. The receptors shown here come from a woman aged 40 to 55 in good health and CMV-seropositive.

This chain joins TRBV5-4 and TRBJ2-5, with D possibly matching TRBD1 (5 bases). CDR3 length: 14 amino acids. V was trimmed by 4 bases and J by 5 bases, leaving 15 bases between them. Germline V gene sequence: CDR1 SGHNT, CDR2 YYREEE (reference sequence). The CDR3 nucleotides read TGTGCCAGCAGCGAAAGCCAGGGTTGGGAGACCCAGTACTTC. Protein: CASSESQGWETQYF.

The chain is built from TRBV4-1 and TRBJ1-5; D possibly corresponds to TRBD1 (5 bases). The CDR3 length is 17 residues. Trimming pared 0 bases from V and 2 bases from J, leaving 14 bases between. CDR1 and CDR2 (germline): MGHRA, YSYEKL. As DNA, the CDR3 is TGCGCCAGCAGCCAAGAGATGACAGCTGGGGGCAATCAGCCCCAGCATTTT. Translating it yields CASSQEMTAGGNQPQHF.

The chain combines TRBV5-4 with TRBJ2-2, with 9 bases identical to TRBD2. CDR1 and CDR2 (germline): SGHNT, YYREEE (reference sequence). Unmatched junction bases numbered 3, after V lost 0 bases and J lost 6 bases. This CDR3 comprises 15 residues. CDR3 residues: CASSLGGTSPGELFF. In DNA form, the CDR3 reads TGTGCCAGCAGCTTGGGGGGGACTAGCCCCGGGGAGCTGTTTTTT.

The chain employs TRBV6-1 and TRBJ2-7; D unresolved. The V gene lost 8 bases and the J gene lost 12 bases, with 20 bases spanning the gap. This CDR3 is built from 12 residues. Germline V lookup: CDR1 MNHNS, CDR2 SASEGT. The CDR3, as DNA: TGTGCCAGCGGAGCACGCTCCTCCTTGGGGTACTTC. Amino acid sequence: CASGARSSLGYF.

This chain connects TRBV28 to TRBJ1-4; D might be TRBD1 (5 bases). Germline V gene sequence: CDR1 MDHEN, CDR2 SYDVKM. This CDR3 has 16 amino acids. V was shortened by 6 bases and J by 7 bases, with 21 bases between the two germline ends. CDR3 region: CASRGLLTGVSEKLFF. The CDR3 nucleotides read TGTGCCAGCAGGGGACTACTCACGGGGGTTAGTGAAAAACTGTTTTTT.

This chain's CDR3 is CASSLARDRDKGYTF. In DNA form, the CDR3 reads TGTGCCAGCAGCTTAGCGCGCGACAGGGATAAGGGCTACACCTTC. The V gene is TRBV7-2, the J gene TRBJ1-2; 7 bases agree with TRBD1. The CDR3 runs 15 residues. Germline loops: CDR1 SGHTA, CDR2 FQGNSA. J lost 8 bases, V lost 0 bases, and 9 bases had no gene match.

The CDR3 DNA sequence: TGTGCCAGCAGCTTAGCGGTAGGAGGTCCCTACGAGCAGTACTTC. This translates into CASSLAVGGPYEQYF. The chain joins TRBV7-8 to TRBJ2-7, with D tentatively TRBD2 (5 bases). Germline V lookup: CDR1 SGHVS, CDR2 FQNEAQ. The CDR3 runs to 15 residues. The V gene lost 0 bases and the J gene lost 2 bases, with 11 bases spanning the gap.

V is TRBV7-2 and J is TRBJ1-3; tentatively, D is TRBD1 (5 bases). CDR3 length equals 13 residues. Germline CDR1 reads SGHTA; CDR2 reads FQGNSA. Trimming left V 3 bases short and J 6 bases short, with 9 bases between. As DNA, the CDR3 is TGTGCCAGCAGCTTGGACAACCAAAACACCATATATTTT. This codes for CASSLDNQNTIYF. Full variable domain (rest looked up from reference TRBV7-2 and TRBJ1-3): GAGVSQSPSNKVTEKGKDVELRCDPISGHTALYWYRQSLGQGLEFLIYFQGNSAPDKSGLPSDRFSAERTGGSVSTLTIQRTQQEDSAVYLCASSLDNQNTIYFGEGSWLTVV.

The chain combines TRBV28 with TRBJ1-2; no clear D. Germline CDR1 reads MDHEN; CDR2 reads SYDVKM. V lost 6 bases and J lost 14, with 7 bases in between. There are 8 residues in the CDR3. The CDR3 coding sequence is TGTGCCAGCAGGGGCTGGACCTTC. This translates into CASRGWTF.

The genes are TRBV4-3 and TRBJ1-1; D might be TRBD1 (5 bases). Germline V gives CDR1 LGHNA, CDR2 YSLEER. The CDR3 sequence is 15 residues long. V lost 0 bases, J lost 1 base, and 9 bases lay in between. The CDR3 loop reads CASSQDVTANTEAFF. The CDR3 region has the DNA TGCGCCAGCAGCCAAGATGTGACAGCGAACACTGAAGCTTTCTTT.

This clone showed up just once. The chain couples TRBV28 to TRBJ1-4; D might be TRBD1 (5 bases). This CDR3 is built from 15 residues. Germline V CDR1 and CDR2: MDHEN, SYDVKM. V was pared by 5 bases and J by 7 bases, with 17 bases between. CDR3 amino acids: CASSRGDRGSEKLFF. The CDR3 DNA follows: TGTGCCAGCAGTCGAGGCGATAGGGGTAGTGAAAAACTGTTTTTT.

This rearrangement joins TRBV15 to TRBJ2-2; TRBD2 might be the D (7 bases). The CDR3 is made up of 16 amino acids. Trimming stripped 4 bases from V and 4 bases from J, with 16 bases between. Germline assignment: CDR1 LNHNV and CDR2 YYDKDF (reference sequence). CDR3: CATSILKGGGTGELFF. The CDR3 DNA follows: TGTGCCACCAGCATTCTCAAGGGGGGGGGCACCGGGGAGCTGTTTTTT.

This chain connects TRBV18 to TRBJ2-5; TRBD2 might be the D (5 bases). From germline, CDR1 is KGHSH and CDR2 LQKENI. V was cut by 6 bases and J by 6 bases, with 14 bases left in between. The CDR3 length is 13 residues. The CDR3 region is CASSNSGGKTQYF. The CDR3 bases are TGTGCCAGCTCGAACAGCGGAGGAAAGACCCAGTACTTC.

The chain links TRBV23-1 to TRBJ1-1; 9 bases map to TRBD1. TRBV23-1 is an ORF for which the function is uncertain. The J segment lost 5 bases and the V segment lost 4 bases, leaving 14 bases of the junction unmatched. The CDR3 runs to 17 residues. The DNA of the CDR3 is TGCGCCAGCAGTCCAACCGGGACAGGGATTCGGCGAACTGAAGCTTTCTTT. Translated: CASSPTGTGIRRTEAFF.

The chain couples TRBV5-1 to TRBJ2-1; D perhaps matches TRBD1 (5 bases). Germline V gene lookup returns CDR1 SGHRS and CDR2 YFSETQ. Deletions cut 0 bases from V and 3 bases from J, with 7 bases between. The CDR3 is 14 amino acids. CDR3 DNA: TGCGCCAGCAGCTTGGCAGGGAACTACAATGAGCAGTTCTTC. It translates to CASSLAGNYNEQFF. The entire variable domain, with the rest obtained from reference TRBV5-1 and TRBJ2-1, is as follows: KAGVTQTPRYLIKTRGQQVTLSCSPISGHRSVSWYQQTPGQGLQFLFEYFSETQRNKGNFPGRFSGRQFSNSRSEMNVSTLELGDSALYLCASSLAGNYNEQFFGPGTRLTVL.

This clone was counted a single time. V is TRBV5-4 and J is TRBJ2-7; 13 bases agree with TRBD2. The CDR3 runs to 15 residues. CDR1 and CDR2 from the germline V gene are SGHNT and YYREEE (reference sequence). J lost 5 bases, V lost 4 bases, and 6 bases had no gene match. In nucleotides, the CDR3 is TGTGCCAGCAGCCAAACTAGCGGGGGGGCAAACGAGCAGTACTTC. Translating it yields CASSQTSGGANEQYF.

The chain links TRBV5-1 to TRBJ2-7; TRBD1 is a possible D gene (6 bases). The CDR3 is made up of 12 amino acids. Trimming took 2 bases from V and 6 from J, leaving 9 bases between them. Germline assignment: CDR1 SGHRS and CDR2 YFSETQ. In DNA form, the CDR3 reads TGCGCCAGCAGCTTACAGGGAAGCGAGCAGTACTTC. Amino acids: CASSLQGSEQYF.

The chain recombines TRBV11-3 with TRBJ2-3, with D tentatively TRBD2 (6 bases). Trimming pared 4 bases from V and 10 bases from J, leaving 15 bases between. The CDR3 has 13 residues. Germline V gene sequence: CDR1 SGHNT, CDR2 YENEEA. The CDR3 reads CASSYREGGAQYF. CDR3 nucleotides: TGTGCCAGCAGCTACCGAGAGGGCGGGGCGCAGTATTTT.

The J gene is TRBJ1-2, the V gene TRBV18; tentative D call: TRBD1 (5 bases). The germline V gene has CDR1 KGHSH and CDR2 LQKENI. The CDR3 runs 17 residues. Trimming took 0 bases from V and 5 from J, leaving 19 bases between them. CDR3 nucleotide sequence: TGTGCCAGCTCACCACCCGGAGACCTAACAGGAGTTTATGGCTACACCTTC. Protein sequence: CASSPPGDLTGVYGYTF. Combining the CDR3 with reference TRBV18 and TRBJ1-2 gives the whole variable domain NAGVMQNPRHLVRRRGQEARLRCSPMKGHSHVYWYRQLPEEGLKFMVYLQKENIIDESGMPKERFSAEFPKEGPSILRIQQVVRGDSAAYFCASSPPGDLTGVYGYTFGSGTRLTVV.

The CDR3 region is CASSEGGGYGYTF. As DNA, the CDR3 is TGTGCCAGCAGTGAAGGGGGGGGCTATGGCTACACCTTC. The rearrangement links TRBV6-1 to TRBJ1-2; D perhaps matches TRBD1 (5 bases). CDR3 length equals 13 residues. Germline CDR1 is MNHNS and CDR2 is SASEGT. V was pared by 1 base and J by 4 bases, with 7 bases between.

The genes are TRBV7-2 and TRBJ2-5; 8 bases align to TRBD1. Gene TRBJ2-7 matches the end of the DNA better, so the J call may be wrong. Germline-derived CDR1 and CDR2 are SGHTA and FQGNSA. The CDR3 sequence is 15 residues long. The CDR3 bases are TGTGCCAGCAGCCGCTACCCCGGACAGGGCTACGAGCAGTACTTC. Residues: CASSRYPGQGYEQYF.

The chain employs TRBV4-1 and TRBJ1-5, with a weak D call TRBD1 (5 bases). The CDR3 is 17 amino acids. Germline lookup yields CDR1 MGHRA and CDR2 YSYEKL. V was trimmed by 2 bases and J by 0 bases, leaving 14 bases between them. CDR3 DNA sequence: TGCGCCAGCAGCCAACTTCCGGGGGGATATAGCAATCAGCCCCAGCATTTT. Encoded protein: CASSQLPGGYSNQPQHF.

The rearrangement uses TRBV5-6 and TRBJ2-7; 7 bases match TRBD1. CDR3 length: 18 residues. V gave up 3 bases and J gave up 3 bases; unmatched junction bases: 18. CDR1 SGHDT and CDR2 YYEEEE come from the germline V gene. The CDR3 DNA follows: TGTGCCAGCAGCTCGGGACAGCCGCTAATGGGGAAATTCTACGAGCAGTACTTC. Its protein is CASSSGQPLMGKFYEQYF.